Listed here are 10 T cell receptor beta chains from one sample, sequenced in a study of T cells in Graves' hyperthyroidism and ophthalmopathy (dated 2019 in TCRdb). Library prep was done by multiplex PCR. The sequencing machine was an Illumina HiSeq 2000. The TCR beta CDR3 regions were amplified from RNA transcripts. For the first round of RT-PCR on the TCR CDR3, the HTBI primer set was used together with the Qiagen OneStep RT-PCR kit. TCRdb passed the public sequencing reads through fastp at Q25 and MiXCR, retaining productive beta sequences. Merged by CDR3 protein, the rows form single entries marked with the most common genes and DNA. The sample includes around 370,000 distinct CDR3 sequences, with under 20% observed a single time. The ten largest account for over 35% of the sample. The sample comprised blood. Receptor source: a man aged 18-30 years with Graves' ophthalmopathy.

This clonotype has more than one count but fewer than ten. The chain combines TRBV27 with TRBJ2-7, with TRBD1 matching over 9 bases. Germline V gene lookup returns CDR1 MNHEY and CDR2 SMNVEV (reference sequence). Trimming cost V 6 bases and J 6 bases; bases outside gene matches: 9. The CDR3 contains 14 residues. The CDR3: CASRGGQGLREQYF. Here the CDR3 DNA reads TGTGCCAGCAGAGGGGGACAGGGTCTTCGCGAGCAGTACTTC.

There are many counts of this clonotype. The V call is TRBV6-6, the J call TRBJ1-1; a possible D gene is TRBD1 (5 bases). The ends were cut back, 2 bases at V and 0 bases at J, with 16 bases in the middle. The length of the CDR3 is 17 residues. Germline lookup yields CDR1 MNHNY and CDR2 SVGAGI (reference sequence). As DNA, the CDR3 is TGTGCCAGCAGTTACGGGGCGGAGCGGGGGTTGAACACTGAAGCTTTCTTT. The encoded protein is CASSYGAERGLNTEAFF.

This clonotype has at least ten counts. The CDR3: CASSHKQGNTEAFF. In DNA form, the CDR3 reads TGTGCCAGCAGCCACAAACAGGGAAACACTGAAGCTTTCTTT. J is TRBJ1-1 and V is TRBV6-1; the D gene is possibly TRBD1 (6 bases). Per germline, CDR1 MNHNS and CDR2 SASEGT. V was pared by 6 bases and J by 2 bases, with 13 bases between. The CDR3 runs to 14 residues.

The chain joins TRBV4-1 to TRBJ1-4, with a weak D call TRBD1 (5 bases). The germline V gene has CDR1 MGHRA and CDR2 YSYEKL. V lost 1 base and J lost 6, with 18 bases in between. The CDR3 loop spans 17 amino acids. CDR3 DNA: TGCGCCAGCAGCCAAGTTGGAAAGGGGCCTCTGGATGAAAAACTGTTTTTT. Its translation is CASSQVGKGPLDEKLFF.

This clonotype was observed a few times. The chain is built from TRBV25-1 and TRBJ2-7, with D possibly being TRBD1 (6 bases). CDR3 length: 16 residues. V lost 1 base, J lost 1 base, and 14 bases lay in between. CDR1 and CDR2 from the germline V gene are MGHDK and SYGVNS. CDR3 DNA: TGTGCCAGCAGTGAATTCTTACAGGGCGAATCCTACGAGCAGTACTTC. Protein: CASSEFLQGESYEQYF.

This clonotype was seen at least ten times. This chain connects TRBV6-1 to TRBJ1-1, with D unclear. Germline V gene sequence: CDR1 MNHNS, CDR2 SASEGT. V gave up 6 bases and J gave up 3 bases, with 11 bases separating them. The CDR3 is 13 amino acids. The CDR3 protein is CASRPPEDTEAFF. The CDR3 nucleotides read TGTGCCAGCAGACCCCCCGAGGACACTGAAGCTTTCTTT.

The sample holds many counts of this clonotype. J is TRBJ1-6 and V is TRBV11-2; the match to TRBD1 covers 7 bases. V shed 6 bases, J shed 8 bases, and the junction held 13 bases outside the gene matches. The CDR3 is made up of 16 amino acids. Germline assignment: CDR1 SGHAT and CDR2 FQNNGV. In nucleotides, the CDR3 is TGTGCCAGCAGTCACGTCGTAAGGGGGCTTCATTCACCCCTCCACTTT. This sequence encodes CASSHVVRGLHSPLHF.

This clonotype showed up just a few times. CDR3 nucleotides: TGTGCCAGCAGTATCAACAGGGGGGCCATCGCTAGCACAGATACGCAGTATTTT. It specifies CASSINRGAIASTDTQYF. This chain links TRBV6-1 with TRBJ2-3, with 8 bases that match TRBD1. The germline V gene encodes CDR1 MNHNS and CDR2 SASEGT. The CDR3 has 18 amino acids. The junction had 13 bases not matched to a gene; V was cut back by 5 bases and J by 0 bases.

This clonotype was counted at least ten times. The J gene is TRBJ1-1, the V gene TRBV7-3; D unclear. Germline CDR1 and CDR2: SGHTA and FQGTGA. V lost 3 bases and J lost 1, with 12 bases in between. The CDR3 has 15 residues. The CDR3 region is CASSFLKRANTEAFF. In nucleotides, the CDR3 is TGTGCCAGCAGCTTTTTAAAGCGGGCGAACACTGAAGCTTTCTTT.

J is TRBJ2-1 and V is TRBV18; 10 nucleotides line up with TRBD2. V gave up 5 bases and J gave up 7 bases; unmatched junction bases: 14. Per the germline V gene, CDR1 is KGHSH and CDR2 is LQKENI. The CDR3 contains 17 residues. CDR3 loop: CASSTSIAGGRENEQFF. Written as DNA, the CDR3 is TGTGCCAGCTCAACCAGCATAGCGGGGGGCCGTGAGAATGAGCAGTTCTTC.